The 20 T cell receptor beta chains below come from one sample, sequenced in a study of T cells after yellow fever vaccination. MiXCR was run by TCRdb on the 5' RACE reads, yielding one entry per CDR3 protein. The sample carries 500,000 to 700,000 distinct CDR3 sequences, 19% recorded once. Material: PBMCs, obtained 15 days after the yellow fever booster vaccination. These receptors originate from a man aged 25-45 years who received the YFV17D yellow fever vaccine.

This clonotype was detected only a few times. The DNA for the CDR3 is TGTGCCAGCGGATTCGTGCCAGGGCGACAGCCCCAGCATTTT. It encodes CASGFVPGRQPQHF. The V and J genes are TRBV28 and TRBJ1-5, with D tentatively TRBD1 (5 bases). V lost 8 bases to trimming and J lost 7 bases, with 18 bases between them. The CDR3 consists of 14 residues. Germline lookup yields CDR1 MDHEN and CDR2 SYDVKM.

The chain carries TRBV7-2 and TRBJ2-1; D may be TRBD1 (8 bases). The germline V gene encodes CDR1 SGHTA and CDR2 FQGNSA. The CDR3 spans 19 residues. Between the trimmed V and J ends, which lost 0 bases and 1 base, there was a span of 19 bases. CDR3 amino acids: CASSLASRTGRESYNEQFF. The CDR3 DNA is TGTGCCAGCAGCTTAGCGTCTAGGACAGGGAGGGAATCCTACAATGAGCAGTTCTTC.

This clonotype was found a few times. The V and J genes are TRBV7-2 and TRBJ2-3; D remains unclear. Germline CDR1 reads SGHTA; CDR2 reads FQGNSA. The CDR3 is 12 residues long. The germline V and J ends were trimmed by 5 bases and 4 bases, with 7 bases remaining between them. CDR3 protein: CASSHPADTQYF. CDR3 nucleotides: TGTGCCAGCAGCCACCCCGCAGATACGCAGTATTTT. Supplemented by reference TRBV7-2 and TRBJ2-3, the full variable domain reads GAGVSQSPSNKVTEKGKDVELRCDPISGHTALYWYRQSLGQGLEFLIYFQGNSAPDKSGLPSDRFSAERTGGSVSTLTIQRTQQEDSAVYLCASSHPADTQYFGPGTRLTVL.

The sample holds a few counts of this clonotype. V is TRBV15 and J is TRBJ2-5; D is unclear. The CDR3 runs 14 residues. Germline V gene sequence: CDR1 LNHNV, CDR2 YYDKDF (reference sequence). Trimming left V 5 bases short and J 1 base short, with 11 bases between. In DNA form, the CDR3 reads TGTGCCACCAGCGTGTTGGGCAGCCAAGAGACCCAGTACTTC. This gives the protein CATSVLGSQETQYF.

This clonotype was observed a single time. This sequence joins TRBV9 and TRBJ2-3; 8 bases match TRBD1. J gave up 1 base and V 0 bases, and 1 base lay outside the gene matches. The CDR3 sequence is 15 residues long. Germline-derived CDR1 and CDR2 are SGDLS and YYNGEE. In nucleotides, the CDR3 is TGTGCCAGCAGCGTAGAGGGACAGGGCACAGATACGCAGTATTTT. Translating gives CASSVEGQGTDTQYF.

This chain uses TRBV28 with TRBJ2-1; 15 bases align to TRBD2. V gave up 5 bases and J gave up 7 bases; unmatched junction bases: 12. There are 18 residues in the CDR3. In germline, CDR1 is MDHEN, CDR2 SYDVKM. CDR3 DNA: TGTGCCAGCAGTCGAACCCCCGGGACTAGCGGGAGGTGGAATGAGCAGTTCTTC. This encodes CASSRTPGTSGRWNEQFF.

The CDR3 here is CASSLGLADYYEQYF. CDR3 in DNA: TGTGCCAGCAGCTTGGGACTAGCGGATTACTACGAGCAGTACTTC. This chain uses TRBV11-1 with TRBJ2-7, with 11 bases aligning to TRBD2. CDR3 length: 15 amino acids. CDR1 and CDR2 (germline): SGHAT, FQDESV (reference sequence). The trim removed 3 bases at V and 3 bases at J, leaving 4 bases unmatched.

This clonotype was recorded a few times. The rearrangement uses TRBV20-1 and TRBJ2-5; 7 positions agree with TRBD1. Germline-derived CDR1 and CDR2 are DFQATT and SNEGSKA (reference sequence). This CDR3 is 13 amino acids long. V lost 6 bases to trimming and J lost 5 bases; unmatched junction nucleotides: 9. The CDR3 loop reads CSAQRQGTETQYF. CDR3 coding DNA: TGCAGTGCCCAAAGACAGGGAACGGAGACCCAGTACTTC.

V usage is TRBV5-1 and J usage is TRBJ2-4, with D possibly being TRBD1 or TRBD2 (5 bases each). V lost 0 bases and J lost 8, with 12 bases in between. The CDR3 spans 14 residues. Germline lookup yields CDR1 SGHRS and CDR2 YFSETQ. CDR3 protein: CASSLEGVGDIQYF. In nucleotides, the CDR3 is TGCGCCAGCAGCTTGGAAGGGGTCGGGGACATTCAGTACTTC.

This clonotype has more than one count but fewer than ten. The genes are TRBV9 and TRBJ2-1; 13 nucleotides align to TRBD2. This CDR3 contains 15 residues. The J segment lost 10 bases and the V segment lost 2 bases, leaving 6 bases of the junction unmatched. From germline, CDR1 is SGDLS and CDR2 YYNGEE. CDR3: CASSVRLAGGQEQFF. CDR3 DNA: TGTGCCAGCAGCGTTCGACTAGCGGGGGGCCAAGAGCAGTTCTTC. Drawing the rest from reference TRBV9 and TRBJ2-1, the complete variable domain is DSGVTQTPKHLITATGQRVTLRCSPRSGDLSVYWYQQSLDQGLQFLIQYYNGEERAKGNILERFSAQQFPDLHSELNLSSLELGDSALYFCASSVRLAGGQEQFFGPGTRLTVL.

This clonotype was seen a few times. V gene TRBV7-9 combines with J gene TRBJ2-3; perhaps TRBD2 as D (6 bases). Looked up from germline, CDR1 is SEHNR and CDR2 is FQNEAQ (reference sequence). Trimming took 1 base from V and 2 from J, leaving 10 bases between them. This CDR3 has 15 amino acids. The CDR3 region is CASSLEGLVTDTQYF. The CDR3 nucleotides are TGTGCCAGCAGCTTAGAGGGACTTGTCACAGATACGCAGTATTTT.

The rearrangement joins TRBV21-1 to TRBJ2-7; the table's D gene call, TRBD1, was not cross checked with the DNA. TRBV21-1 is termed a pseudogene. The CDR3 is 15 amino acids. The CDR3 spells CASSRGTGRRYEQYF. CDR3 DNA sequence: TGTGCCAGCAGCCGCGGGACAGGGAGGCGCTACGAGCAGTACTTC.

The V gene is TRBV28, the J gene TRBJ2-4, with TRBD1 identical over 10 bases. This CDR3 has 13 amino acids. Germline CDR1 and CDR2: MDHEN and SYDVKM. V shed 4 bases and J 16 bases; nucleotides not matched to a gene: 10. CDR3 DNA: TGTGCCAGCAGTTCCGGGACAGGGGCGCTTTTTTACTTC. Protein product: CASSSGTGALFYF. Complete variable domain (other parts from reference TRBV28 and TRBJ2-4): DVKVTQSSRYLVKRTGEKVFLECVQDMDHENMFWYRQDPGLGLRLIYFSYDVKMKEKGDIPEGYSVSREKKERFSLILESASTNQTSMYLCASSSGTGALFYFGAGTRLSVL.

This clonotype was found many times. The CDR3 DNA is TGCAGTGCTAGGACAGGGGGGTACGAGCAGTACTTC. Translating it yields CSARTGGYEQYF. The rearrangement uses TRBV20-1 and TRBJ2-7; TRBD1 matches at 9 bases. This CDR3 contains 12 residues. J lost 4 bases, V lost 3 bases, and 1 base had no gene match. From germline, CDR1 is DFQATT and CDR2 SNEGSKA (reference sequence).

This clonotype was recorded a few times. The chain carries TRBV29-1 and TRBJ2-7, with a tentative D call TRBD2 (6 bases). The CDR3 covers 14 residues. The V gene's germline CDR1 is SQVTM and CDR2 ANQGSEA. Trimming stripped 2 bases from V and 0 bases from J, with 11 bases between. This CDR3 is CSVEMVSGSYEQYF. The CDR3 nucleotides read TGCAGCGTTGAAATGGTTAGCGGCTCCTACGAGCAGTACTTC.

This clonotype was detected only a few times. This rearrangement joins TRBV4-3 to TRBJ1-2, with TRBD1 as a possible D gene (5 bases). V lost 0 bases and J lost 4, with 12 bases in between. The germline CDR1 and CDR2 sequences are LGHNA and YSLEER. The CDR3 totals 15 residues. The CDR3 DNA reads TGCGCCAGCAGCCAAGATAAGGGCAGGGTCTATGGCTACACCTTC. Amino acids: CASSQDKGRVYGYTF.

The chain recombines TRBV6-2 or TRBV6-3 with TRBJ2-1; 9 nucleotides match TRBD2. J lost 7 bases, V lost 7 bases, and 11 bases had no gene match. This CDR3 spans 15 amino acids. Germline assignment: CDR1 MNHEY and CDR2 SVGEGT. The CDR3 region is CASILSGRGGNEQFF. The DNA of the CDR3 is TGTGCCAGCATACTTAGCGGGAGAGGAGGAAATGAGCAGTTCTTC.

The CDR3 spells CASSPGTENYEQYF. CDR3 bases: TGCGCCAGCAGTCCTGGGACAGAAAACTACGAGCAGTACTTC. V gene TRBV10-1 combines with J gene TRBJ2-7; TRBD1 aligns across 7 bases. J was trimmed by 3 bases and V by 5 bases; bases with no gene match: 7. The length of the CDR3 is 14 residues. Germline loops: CDR1 WNHNN, CDR2 SYGVQD (reference sequence).

This clonotype has more than one count but fewer than ten. The rearrangement uses TRBV7-2 and TRBJ2-7; 8 positions match TRBD1. The germline gives CDR1 SGHTA, CDR2 FQGNSA. V was pared by 3 bases and J by 0 bases, with 4 bases of the junction left unmatched. The CDR3 is made up of 15 amino acids. The CDR3 sequence is CASSFRQGASYEQYF. As DNA, the CDR3 is TGTGCCAGCAGCTTTCGTCAGGGGGCCTCCTACGAGCAGTACTTC.

The chain links TRBV11-2 to TRBJ2-1; a possible D gene is TRBD2 (5 bases). The CDR3 extends over 17 amino acids. Germline V gives CDR1 SGHAT, CDR2 FQNNGV. Trimming removed 0 bases at V and 0 bases at J, with 12 bases between. The CDR3 spells CASSLDLGGVSYNEQFF. The CDR3 nucleotides are TGTGCCAGCAGCTTAGATCTTGGAGGAGTCTCCTACAATGAGCAGTTCTTC.